This entry is about one T cell receptor (beta chain). Its target is not known. The study based diagnoses on clinical symptoms, serum thyroxine and TRAb, thyroid ultrasound and orbital computed tomography. These data come from a study of T cells in Graves' hyperthyroidism and ophthalmopathy. Overall study findings and caveats: Among clonotypes expanded in thyroid above 0.001, most were also found in blood.

RNA transcripts were the template for amplifying TCR beta CDR3 regions. First-round RT-PCR of the TCR CDR3 relied on the HTBI primer set. Each CDR3 protein gets one entry after TCRdb re-called the multiplex PCR reads with MiXCR. In the table there are 620,000 or so distinct CDR3 sequences, more than 12% of which are singletons. Germline trimming cut 1 base from V and 7 bases from J; bases unmatched to any gene: 5. This CDR3 contains 16 residues. Germline V gene sequence: CDR1 MNHEY, CDR2 SVGAGI. The gene calls are TRBV6-5 and TRBJ2-2; 11 nucleotides align to TRBD2. This TCR derives from a woman aged 50 to 60 with Graves' ophthalmopathy. Material: blood. CDR3 sequence (DNA): TGTGCCAGCAGTTACTGGGCTAGCGGGAGGAGCGGGGAGCTGTTTTTT. Translated: CASSYWASGRSGELFF.